The entry below gives a single T cell receptor (beta chain) sequence along with its context. This clone came up once. Its recognized antigen is unknown. Nothing much larger sits one base from this clone, and base qualities are not available. This record belongs to a study of PD-L1 blockade in urothelial cancer (TCRdb year 2017). Describing the broader study: Every patient began therapy around 2014 and was given atezolizumab 1,200 mg intravenously every 3 weeks. About nine tenths of the roughly 29 patients were identified as males with urothelial cancer of bladder origin, and a prior smoking history was reported by 18 of 29 patients. Twenty-nine patients had pretreatment blood TCR-seq, 24 had at least one posttreatment blood collection, and 24 had tumor TCR-seq. Progression-free survival longer than 6 months counted as durable clinical benefit, and TCR features were additionally tested against both progression-free and overall survival. In the same patients who had TCR sequencing, pretreatment tumors also underwent whole exome sequencing and RNA sequencing. Somatic, immune and clinical correlates of response to PD-L1 blockade with atezolizumab in urothelial cancer were the focus of an exploratory multi-omic analysis. Durable clinical benefit was achieved by nine patients and was not achieved by 20 patients. Blood samples were analyzed at 3 weeks after treatment start (second dose) and at 6 weeks after treatment start. Patients had an ECOG performance status of 0 or 1 and had received between 0 and 3 prior chemotherapy regimens. Pretreatment tumor samples, along with matched peripheral blood serially collected before and after atezolizumab treatment, were subjected to TCR sequencing. Blood samples gave median yields of approximately 130,000 T cells and 83,000 or so unique TCRs, along with a median clonality of around 0.075. Overall study outcomes, separate from this receptor: Improved progression-free and overall survival was associated with having pretreatment peripheral blood TCR clonality below the median. Among patients with durable benefit, tumor-associated TCR clones showed greater expansion in peripheral blood 3 weeks after treatment started (n = 22, p = 0.022). Because the sample size was small (n ≈ 30) and many exploratory analyses were performed, the results are intended to be hypothesis-generating.

The cohort included about 27 patients with locally advanced or metastatic urothelial carcinoma who were treated at Memorial Sloan Kettering on a trial protocol. Peripheral blood mononuclear cells were collected pretreatment and during treatment, with between 1 and 8 total time points obtained per patient. The Qiagen DNeasy Blood extraction kit was used to purify genomic DNA from total PBMCs and from tumor samples. Collected pretreatment and during treatment, PBMCs were isolated and stored as previously described. Counted from cysteine to phenylalanine, this CDR3 has 12 amino acids. Just CDR3 DNA is preserved here, 36 bases in frame from base 1. V and J are truncated by 5 bases and 8 bases respectively, leaving an intervening sequence of 12 bases. CDR1 and CDR2 (SEHNR, FQNEAQ) derive from the germline V gene (reference sequence). Each PCR received spiked-in synthetic TCR analog templates so that absolute template abundance could be estimated from read counts. TCRbeta CDR3 regions were amplified from genomic DNA with bias-controlled V and J gene primers using the immunoSEQ assay. Sequencing of rearranged TCRbeta segments was performed at approximately 20X coverage. As for how the authors treated the data: Clustering was used to correct sequencing errors, and CDR3s were annotated against IMGT to assign V, D and J genes. Only productive TCRbeta rearrangements were used in downstream analyses, excluding out-of-frame or stop-codon sequences. Clonality was computed as one minus Shannon entropy normalized by the log of the number of unique productive sequences. Clones differing between time points or between blood and tumor were identified using Fisher's exact test with Benjamini-Hochberg correction, with an adjusted p below 0.01 applied as the threshold. TCRdb holds this immuneACCESS table with in-frame rearrangements only. Some clones are missing; in checked studies, unresolved V genes explain under half, and the rest has no known cause. V, J and clone size are taken as reported in that table, and D and trimming were inferred from the DNA itself. This sample has about 51,000 clones in its table, and around 85% of those were observed once. 16% of the sample comes from the top ten.

The source material was PBMCs, sampled around atezolizumab (anti-PD-L1) treatment. This sequence was found in a man aged 60 to 69 with urothelial cancer. This chain joins TRBV7-9 to TRBJ1-2; no D gene call is confident. The nucleotide sequence reads as follows: TGTGCCAGCAGCCTTTGGGCAAACGGCTACACCTTC. Its protein product is CASSLWANGYTF. Where the CDR3 stops, the reference TRBV7-9 and TRBJ1-2 genes take over; the full variable domain is DTGVSQNPRHKITKRGQNVTFRCDPISEHNRLYWYRQTLGQGPEFLTYFQNEAQLEKSRLLSDRFSAERPKGSFSTLEIQRTEQGDSAMYLCASSLWANGYTFGSGTRLTVV.